The 21 T cell receptor beta chains in this list originate from one sample, sequenced in a study of T cell responses to AZD1222 COVID-19 vaccine. Method: immunoSEQ multiplex PCR; TCRdb's copy keeps in-frame clones and lacks some. The table has under 200,000 clones, over 90% seen once; the top ten hold approximately 4%. The sample was peripheral blood, taken on day 0 of AZD1222 vaccination. These receptors were taken from an adult in good health.

This CDR3 reads CASSGQGQLSSNQPQHF. CDR3 nucleotides: TGTGCCAGCAGTGGACAGGGGCAGTTGTCGAGCAATCAGCCCCAGCATTTT. The rearrangement uses TRBV6-1 and TRBJ1-5; 8 bases are a match to TRBD1. J was trimmed by 1 base and V by 4 bases; bases with no gene match: 9. CDR3 length: 17 residues. The germline gives CDR1 MNHNS, CDR2 SASEGT.

The chain employs TRBV2 and TRBJ1-6, with 10 bases fitting TRBD1. There are 14 residues in the CDR3. Germline V gene data show CDR1 as SNHLY and CDR2 as FYNNEI. V was clipped by 7 bases and J by 9 bases; unmatched bases: 6. CDR3 loop: CASTMTGGRSPLHF. The CDR3 nucleotides read TGTGCCAGCACCATGACAGGGGGCCGTTCACCCCTCCACTTT. Complete variable domain (other parts from reference TRBV2 and TRBJ1-6): EPEVTQTPSHQVTQMGQEVILRCVPISNHLYFYWYRQILGQKVEFLVSFYNNEISEKSEIFDDQFSVERPDGSNFTLKIRSTKLEDSAMYFCASTMTGGRSPLHFGNGTRLTVT.

The J gene is TRBJ1-5, the V gene TRBV5-5; D perhaps matches TRBD1 (6 bases). Germline-derived CDR1 and CDR2 are SGHKS and YYEKEE (reference sequence). This CDR3 contains 15 residues. V dropped 1 base and J dropped 2 bases, with 10 bases sitting between them. For the CDR3, the DNA is TGTGCCAGCAGCTTGTGGGGGGGCGGCAATCAGCCCCAGCATTTT. It codes for CASSLWGGGNQPQHF.

This rearrangement joins TRBV29-1 to TRBJ1-1, with TRBD1 matching 9 bases. The V and J ends lost 2 bases and 4 bases, in that order; junction bases with no gene match: 8. Germline CDR1 and CDR2: SQVTM and ANQGSEA. CDR3 length: 15 residues. The CDR3 DNA sequence: TGCAGCGTTGAAAACCTGGGACAGGGTTTCACTGAAGCTTTCTTT. Translated: CSVENLGQGFTEAFF.

The chain links TRBV29-1 to TRBJ1-2; D might be TRBD1 (6 bases). The germline V gene encodes CDR1 SQVTM and CDR2 ANQGSEA. This CDR3 is built from 12 residues. Trimming took off 2 bases at V and 4 bases at J, with 8 bases between the two ends. CDR3 coding DNA: TGCAGCGTTGAACAGGGGACCTATGGCTACACCTTC. As protein: CSVEQGTYGYTF.

V is TRBV5-6 and J is TRBJ1-4; the D gene is possibly TRBD1 (5 bases). Germline V gives CDR1 SGHDT, CDR2 YYEEEE. CDR3 length equals 15 residues. V gave up 0 bases and J gave up 11 bases, with 17 bases separating them. Here the CDR3 reads CASSLEGTARGKLFF. The DNA of the CDR3 is TGTGCCAGCAGCTTGGAGGGGACGGCGAGAGGGAAACTGTTTTTT.

V usage is TRBV6-6 and J usage is TRBJ1-2; D is uncertain. The CDR3 runs 16 residues. V was clipped by 0 bases and J by 2 bases, with 13 bases between them. Germline V gene data show CDR1 as MNHNY and CDR2 as SVGAGI (reference sequence). CDR3 bases: TGTGCCAGCAGTTACTCCCCTGGACGGGAAAACTATGGCTACACCTTC. Amino acid sequence: CASSYSPGRENYGYTF.

This rearrangement joins TRBV4-1 to TRBJ2-1, with unresolved D. Germline V gene data show CDR1 as MGHRA and CDR2 as YSYEKL. Trimming pared 4 bases from V and 2 bases from J, leaving 15 bases between. The CDR3 length is 16 residues. CDR3 sequence: CASSPGVAPAYNEQFF. The CDR3 coding sequence is TGCGCCAGCAGCCCAGGAGTCGCTCCTGCCTACAATGAGCAGTTCTTC.

The V call is TRBV5-1, the J call TRBJ1-4, with D unclear. The germline CDR1 and CDR2 sequences are SGHRS and YFSETQ. There are 12 residues in the CDR3. V was pared by 5 bases and J by 8 bases, with 10 bases between. CDR3 coding DNA: TGCGCCAGCAGGCCAGACGGAGAAAAACTGTTTTTT. Translating gives CASRPDGEKLFF.

The chain employs TRBV19 and TRBJ2-3; D is perhaps TRBD1 or TRBD2 (6 bases each). Trimming pared 2 bases from V and 1 base from J, leaving 22 bases between. CDR1 and CDR2 from the germline V gene are LNHDA and SQIVND (reference sequence). The CDR3 covers 19 residues. CDR3 protein: CASSIYGTGTGSRTDTQYF. The DNA for the CDR3 is TGTGCCAGTAGTATATACGGGACTGGAACAGGGAGTCGCACAGATACGCAGTATTTT. Based on the CDR3 plus reference TRBV19 and TRBJ2-3, the full variable domain is DGGITQSPKYLFRKEGQNVTLSCEQNLNHDAMYWYRQDPGQGLRLIYYSQIVNDFQKGDIAEGYSVSREKKESFPLTVTSAQKNPTAFYLCASSIYGTGTGSRTDTQYFGPGTRLTVL.

In its sample, this clone was seen once. The J gene is TRBJ1-2, the V gene TRBV20-1; D is perhaps TRBD1 (6 bases). CDR3 length: 13 amino acids. The germline V gene has CDR1 DFQATT and CDR2 SNEGSKA (reference sequence). With 6 bases removed from V and 5 bases from J, the gap between germline ends came to 16 bases. CDR3 in amino acids: CSASRQARYGYTF. The CDR3 region has the DNA TGCAGTGCCAGTCGACAGGCGCGTTATGGCTACACCTTC.

V is TRBV11-2 and J is TRBJ2-7; D is perhaps TRBD2 (5 bases). Germline values: CDR1 SGHAT, CDR2 FQNNGV. This CDR3 contains 12 residues. Deletions cut 5 bases from V and 10 bases from J, with 15 bases between. The CDR3 region has the DNA TGTGCCAGCAGCCTCTCCGGGGTGGAACAGTACTTC. Translated: CASSLSGVEQYF.

A word on this clone: The sample has other DNA sequences that encode this CDR3 too. V usage is TRBV29-1 and J usage is TRBJ1-1; D unclear. The CDR3 is 13 amino acids. Germline lookup yields CDR1 SQVTM and CDR2 ANQGSEA. Trimming removed 3 bases at V and 0 bases at J, with 8 bases between. The DNA for the CDR3 is TGCAGCGTTGAGGGCCTGATGAACACTGAAGCTTTCTTT. Its translation is CSVEGLMNTEAFF. Drawing the rest from reference TRBV29-1 and TRBJ1-1, the complete variable domain is SAVISQKPSRDICQRGTSLTIQCQVDSQVTMMFWYRQQPGQSLTLIATANQGSEATYESGFVIDKFPISRPNLTFSTLTVSNMSPEDSSIYLCSVEGLMNTEAFFGQGTRLTVV.

This sequence joins TRBV11-3 and TRBJ2-1, with D unclear. Germline lookup yields CDR1 SGHNT and CDR2 YENEEA. The V end lost 5 bases, the J end lost 6 bases, and 11 bases lay between the germline ends. This CDR3 spans 13 amino acids. The CDR3 region is CASSAKYLNEQFF. The CDR3 DNA reads TGTGCCAGCAGCGCTAAGTACCTCAATGAGCAGTTCTTC.

The chain has TRBV25-1 and TRBJ2-7, with 8 bases matching TRBD1. CDR1 is MGHDK, CDR2 SYGVNS, per germline. The CDR3 totals 13 residues. The CDR3 coding sequence is TGTGGAACACGCGGGGACAGGACCTACGAGCAGTACTTC. Its protein is CGTRGDRTYEQYF.

V gene TRBV20-1 combines with J gene TRBJ2-5, with 7 bases matching TRBD2. This CDR3 is 14 amino acids long. Per the germline V gene, CDR1 is DFQATT and CDR2 is SNEGSKA (reference sequence). The V gene end was trimmed by 3 bases and the J gene end by 2 bases; junction bases not matched to a gene: 6. CDR3 sequence reads: CSASVGGKQETQYF. DNA for the CDR3: TGCAGTGCTAGTGTCGGGGGGAAGCAAGAGACCCAGTACTTC.

The V call is TRBV5-1, the J call TRBJ2-5, with D possibly being TRBD1 (5 bases). The V end lost 0 bases, the J end lost 1 base, and 10 bases lay between the germline ends. This CDR3 contains 15 residues. CDR1 and CDR2 (germline): SGHRS, YFSETQ. CDR3 loop: CASSLVGQLQETQYF. CDR3 nucleotides: TGCGCCAGCAGCTTGGTGGGGCAGCTCCAAGAGACCCAGTACTTC.

The chain recombines TRBV3-1 (or the pseudogene TRBV3-2) with TRBJ2-7; D may be TRBD1 (6 bases). Germline V gives CDR1 LGHDT, CDR2 YNNKEL (reference sequence). Between the trimmed V and J ends, which lost 4 bases and 6 bases, there was a span of 22 bases. This CDR3 contains 16 residues. The CDR3 loop is CASSRPFGTLLSEQYF. CDR3 coding DNA: TGTGCCAGCAGCCGACCCTTCGGGACACTTTTGTCCGAGCAGTACTTC.

The V call is TRBV10-1, the J call TRBJ2-1, with D possibly TRBD2 on 5 matching bases. The CDR3 is 16 amino acids. Trimming stripped 2 bases from V and 5 bases from J, with 16 bases between. CDR1 is WNHNN and CDR2 is SYGVQD in the germline V gene (reference sequence). DNA of the CDR3: TGCGCCAGCAGTGAGCGGGGTTCATTCCCCCACAATGAGCAGTTCTTC. Its protein product is CASSERGSFPHNEQFF.

This chain uses TRBV30 with TRBJ2-7, with a weak D call TRBD2 (6 bases). CDR1 is GTSNPN and CDR2 is SVGIG in the germline V gene (reference sequence). The CDR3 is 12 residues long. V was pared by 7 bases and J by 6 bases, with 16 bases between. CDR3 in amino acids: CASTRQVGEQYF. CDR3 bases: TGTGCCTCGACTAGGCAAGTCGGCGAGCAGTACTTC.

This clone occurred once. Distinct nucleotide sequences in the sample also encode this CDR3. The rearrangement joins TRBV7-8 to TRBJ1-1; D is perhaps TRBD1 (5 bases). Germline CDR1 is SGHVS and CDR2 is FQNEAQ. Trimming left V 5 bases short and J 3 bases short, with 13 bases between. This CDR3 comprises 14 residues. The CDR3 DNA sequence: TGTGCCAGCAGCCTAAGGGACCGCGACACTGAAGCTTTCTTT. Translation: CASSLRDRDTEAFF.